The 17 T cell receptor beta chains below come from one sample, sequenced in a study of shared clonotypes between healthy human individuals. Sequencing used immunoSEQ multiplex PCR; TCRdb keeps in-frame clones, though not all of them. The sample lists approximately 2,200,000 clones, more than 85% occurring once. Terminally differentiated effector memory CD45RA+ cells were left out of the naive CD8 fraction, which was CD45RO-negative and positively selected for CCR7. The sample taken for sequencing was naive CD8+ T cells from PBMCs. Source of these receptors: a man aged 18 to 35 in good health. Some clones in this sample may be carry-over from other donors' samples.

This chain uses TRBV9 with TRBJ2-5; unclear D gene. Trimming stripped 3 bases from V and 5 bases from J, with 14 bases between. From germline, CDR1 is SGDLS and CDR2 YYNGEE. The CDR3 spans 14 residues. CDR3 DNA sequence: TGTGCCAGCAGCGCCCGCTACGGAGTGGAGACCCAGTACTTC. This sequence encodes CASSARYGVETQYF.

J is TRBJ2-5 and V is TRBV2, with 10 bases identical to TRBD1. Germline V CDR1 and CDR2: SNHLY, FYNNEI. V gave up 3 bases and J gave up 0 bases; unmatched junction bases: 4. The CDR3 has 16 residues. CDR3 in DNA: TGTGCCAGCAGTGACGTGGGACAGGGGTACCAAGAGACCCAGTACTTC. Translated, it gives CASSDVGQGYQETQYF. Supplemented by reference TRBV2 and TRBJ2-5, the full variable domain reads EPEVTQTPSHQVTQMGQEVILRCVPISNHLYFYWYRQILGQKVEFLVSFYNNEISEKSEIFDDQFSVERPDGSNFTLKIRSTKLEDSAMYFCASSDVGQGYQETQYFGPGTRLLVL.

In its sample, this clone was seen once. The rearrangement joins TRBV9 to TRBJ1-2; tentative D call: TRBD1 (5 bases). The CDR3 is 15 amino acids. Germline CDR1 reads SGDLS; CDR2 reads YYNGEE. Trimming took 0 bases from V and 3 from J, leaving 12 bases between them. CDR3: CASSVAKGIDYGYTF. For the CDR3, the DNA is TGTGCCAGCAGCGTAGCGAAGGGGATAGACTATGGCTACACCTTC. Full variable domain (remainder filled in from reference TRBV9 and TRBJ1-2): DSGVTQTPKHLITATGQRVTLRCSPRSGDLSVYWYQQSLDQGLQFLIQYYNGEERAKGNILERFSAQQFPDLHSELNLSSLELGDSALYFCASSVAKGIDYGYTFGSGTRLTVV.

The chain uses TRBV30 and TRBJ1-2; D is undetermined. This CDR3 is 14 amino acids long. The germline CDR1 and CDR2 sequences are GTSNPN and SVGIG (reference sequence). Trimming removed 0 bases at V and 4 bases at J, with 12 bases between. In nucleotides, the CDR3 is TGTGCCTGGAGTGTACGTGGGTGGGGCTATGGCTACACCTTC. Its protein is CAWSVRGWGYGYTF. Combining the CDR3 with reference TRBV30 and TRBJ1-2 gives the whole variable domain SQTIHQWPATLVQPVGSPLSLECTVEGTSNPNLYWYRQAAGRGLQLLFYSVGIGQISSEVPQNLSASRPQDRQFILSSKKLLLSDSGFYLCAWSVRGWGYGYTFGSGTRLTVV.

The chain is built from TRBV2 and TRBJ2-1; 13 bases align to TRBD2. Germline lookup yields CDR1 SNHLY and CDR2 FYNNEI. V lost 5 bases and J lost 7; bases outside the gene matches: 11. This CDR3 has 17 amino acids. CDR3 sequence (DNA): TGTGCCAGCAGTCACTCCCGGACTAGCGGGAGTTTTAATGAGCAGTTCTTC. This gives the protein CASSHSRTSGSFNEQFF.

The chain employs TRBV9 and TRBJ2-2; TRBD2 might be the D (5 bases). Trimming stripped 7 bases from V and 1 base from J, with 8 bases between. The CDR3 spans 13 residues. In germline, CDR1 is SGDLS, CDR2 YYNGEE. The CDR3 protein is CASEGWNTGELFF. DNA for the CDR3: TGTGCCAGCGAGGGTTGGAACACCGGGGAGCTGTTTTTT.

The V gene is TRBV18, the J gene TRBJ2-1; 14 nucleotides agree with TRBD2. Germline V lookup: CDR1 KGHSH, CDR2 LQKENI. The CDR3 has 13 amino acids. With V trimmed by 6 bases and J by 14 bases, 6 bases remained unmatched. CDR3 sequence: CASSPGLAGDEFF. CDR3 sequence (DNA): TGTGCCAGCTCCCCGGGACTAGCGGGAGACGAGTTCTTC.

The CDR3 sequence is CASSSTNTYEQYF. Here the CDR3 DNA reads TGTGCCAGCAGTTCCACTAATACCTACGAGCAGTACTTC. This chain uses TRBV6-5 with TRBJ2-7, with D uncertain. Germline CDR1 MNHEY, CDR2 SVGAGI. This CDR3 has 13 residues. Trimming stripped 4 bases from V and 2 bases from J, with 9 bases between.

This rearrangement joins TRBV6-1 to TRBJ1-2; tentatively, D is TRBD1 (5 bases). The CDR3 is 15 amino acids. V shed 4 bases and J shed 4 bases, with 16 bases lying between them. In germline, CDR1 is MNHNS, CDR2 SASEGT. The CDR3 region has the DNA TGTGCCAGCAGTGCGAGGGCAGGGTATGGCTATGGCTACACCTTC. This encodes CASSARAGYGYGYTF.

CDR3 DNA sequence: TGTGCCAGCAGCCACCTGGAGGGCTACGAGCAGTACTTC. Translating gives CASSHLEGYEQYF. The gene calls are TRBV7-6 and TRBJ2-7, with a possible D match to TRBD2 (6 bases). Germline V gene data show CDR1 as SGHVS and CDR2 as FNYEAQ. With 5 bases removed from V and 3 bases from J, the gap between germline ends came to 11 bases. CDR3 length equals 13 residues.

The chain has TRBV14 and TRBJ2-7, with D possibly being TRBD1 or TRBD2 (5 bases each). Trimming pared 1 base from V and 10 bases from J, leaving 14 bases between. The V gene's germline CDR1 is SGHDN and CDR2 FVKESK. The CDR3 spans 13 residues. The CDR3 sequence is CASSQGGVTLQYF. CDR3 coding DNA: TGTGCCAGCAGCCAAGGAGGGGTAACCCTCCAGTACTTC.

As to this clone: This specimen includes other DNA sequences encoding the same CDR3. The rearrangement links TRBV27 to TRBJ2-7, with TRBD2 identical over 7 bases. The V gene end was trimmed by 5 bases and the J gene end by 0 bases; junction bases not matched to a gene: 4. The CDR3 sequence is 14 residues long. Germline lookup yields CDR1 MNHEY and CDR2 SMNVEV (reference sequence). The CDR3 DNA follows: TGTGCCAGCAGTCCGCGACTAGCCTCCTACGAGCAGTACTTC. This translates into CASSPRLASYEQYF.

As DNA, the CDR3 is TGTGCCAGCAGCTCCGGGACGTCAAGGTATTACACTGAAGCTTTCTTT. It translates to CASSSGTSRYYTEAFF. The rearrangement joins TRBV7-9 to TRBJ1-1, with D possibly matching TRBD1 (5 bases). This CDR3 spans 16 amino acids. Germline CDR1 reads SEHNR; CDR2 reads FQNEAQ (reference sequence). V was trimmed by 4 bases and J by 3 bases, leaving 18 bases between them.

CDR3 nucleotides: TGTGCCAGCAGCGGGGGGCCTCCCTGGGAGCAGTTCTTC. Translation gives CASSGGPPWEQFF. The chain links TRBV7-9 to TRBJ2-1; D tentatively reads TRBD1 or TRBD2 (6 bases each). CDR1 is SEHNR and CDR2 is FQNEAQ in the germline V gene (reference sequence). The CDR3 consists of 13 residues. The germline V and J ends were trimmed by 5 bases and 10 bases, with 15 bases remaining between them. The full variable domain, rest sourced from reference TRBV7-9 and TRBJ2-1, is DTGVSQNPRHKITKRGQNVTFRCDPISEHNRLYWYRQTLGQGPEFLTYFQNEAQLEKSRLLSDRFSAERPKGSFSTLEIQRTEQGDSAMYLCASSGGPPWEQFFGPGTRLTVL.

This sequence joins TRBV27 and TRBJ2-1; maybe TRBD2 (5 bases). Germline CDR1 MNHEY, CDR2 SMNVEV (reference sequence). V was clipped by 5 bases and J by 4 bases, with 18 bases between them. The CDR3 contains 16 residues. The CDR3 DNA is TGTGCCAGCAGTCCCGGGGTACTAAGGGCATACAATGAGCAGTTCTTC. Translation: CASSPGVLRAYNEQFF.

V usage is TRBV30 and J usage is TRBJ1-5; D call uncertain. Germline CDR1 reads GTSNPN; CDR2 reads SVGIG (reference sequence). The CDR3 spans 14 residues. V lost 3 bases to trimming and J lost 4 bases, with 13 bases between them. CDR3 region: CAWSASGYNQPQHF. For the CDR3, the DNA is TGTGCCTGGAGCGCCAGCGGGTATAATCAGCCCCAGCATTTT.

V is TRBV27 and J is TRBJ1-5; unclear D gene. Germline values: CDR1 MNHEY, CDR2 SMNVEV (reference sequence). Trimming stripped 5 bases from V and 7 bases from J, with 12 bases between. The CDR3 totals 13 residues. CDR3 sequence: CASSPFLAQPQHF. The DNA of the CDR3 is TGTGCCAGCAGTCCCTTTCTAGCCCAGCCCCAGCATTTT.